This T cell receptor beta chain was captured in a study of Graves' ophthalmopathy and Graves' hyperthyroidism. The TCR beta CDR3 regions underwent amplification from RNA transcripts. HTBI primers primed a first-round RT-PCR, and a second-round multiplex PCR followed. TCRdb reprocessed the multiplex PCR reads with MiXCR, giving one entry per CDR3 protein. The sample has 650,000 to 900,000 distinct CDR3 sequences; approximately 40% are singletons. The CDR3 contains 15 residues. The ends were cut back, 0 bases at V and 9 bases at J, with 17 bases in the middle. CDR1 is SGHAT, CDR2 FQNNGV, per germline. Sequencing used peripheral blood. The clonotype was recovered from an adult man with Graves' ophthalmopathy. The rearrangement links TRBV11-2 to TRBJ2-5; tentative D call: TRBD2 (5 bases). This CDR3 is CASSLEWGEEEAQYF. In nucleotides, the CDR3 is TGTGCCAGCAGCTTAGAGTGGGGAGAAGAGGAGGCCCAGTACTTC. The full variable domain, completed using reference TRBV11-2 and TRBJ2-5, is EAGVAQSPRYKIIEKRQSVAFWCNPISGHATLYWYQQILGQGPKLLIQFQNNGVVDDSQLPKDRFSAERLKGVDSTLKIQPAKLEDSAVYLCASSLEWGEEEAQYFGPGTRLLVL.